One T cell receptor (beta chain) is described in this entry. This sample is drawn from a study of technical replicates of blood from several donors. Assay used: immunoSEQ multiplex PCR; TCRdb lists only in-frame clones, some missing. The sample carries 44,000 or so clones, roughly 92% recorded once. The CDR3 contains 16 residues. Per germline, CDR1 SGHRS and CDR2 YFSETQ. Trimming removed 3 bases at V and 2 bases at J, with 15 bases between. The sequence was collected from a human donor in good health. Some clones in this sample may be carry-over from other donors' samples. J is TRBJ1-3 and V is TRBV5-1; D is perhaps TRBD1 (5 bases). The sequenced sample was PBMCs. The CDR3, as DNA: TGCGCCAGCAGCTCGACCTTCGGGGGGGCTGGAAACACCATATATTTT. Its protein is CASSSTFGGAGNTIYF.